This TCR beta chain was profiled in a study of radiation and T cells in renal cell carcinoma. V shed 4 bases, J shed 4 bases, and the junction held 8 bases outside the gene matches. This CDR3 has 16 residues. The germline V gene encodes CDR1 MGHRA and CDR2 YSYEKL. Regarding time point: blood 4 weeks post-SBRT, at nephrectomy. The sample's treatment: 15 Gy SBRT to primary tumor, nephrectomy 4 weeks later. Blood was sampled at baseline, 2 weeks and 4 weeks after SBRT. Assay used: immunoSEQ multiplex PCR; TCRdb lists only in-frame clones, some missing. The repertoire includes about 77,000 clones, roughly 85% of them detected once, and about 2.5% sits in the top ten.

The chain joins TRBV4-1 to TRBJ1-1, with TRBD1 matching over 11 bases. Here the sequenced sample was blood, taken from a patient whose treatment included radiotherapy and nephrectomy. This sequence originates from a woman aged 60 to 75 with renal cell carcinoma. This CDR3 is CASSPSPGTGGTEAFF. Written as DNA, the CDR3 is TGCGCCAGCAGCCCGAGTCCCGGGACAGGGGGCACTGAAGCTTTCTTT.